Shown below are 21 T cell receptor beta chains from a single sample sequenced in a study of blood T cell repertoires in COVID-19. Measured with immunoSEQ multiplex PCR; TCRdb has only the in-frame clones, and not every one. The sample shows over 45,000 clones, about 83% of them seen only once. Sequencing was done on a sample of peripheral blood. The receptors shown here come from a human donor in a cohort sampled during active COVID-19.

This clone was detected once. J is TRBJ2-7 and V is TRBV11-2; a possible D gene is TRBD2 (7 bases). The CDR3 is 17 residues long. Looked up from germline, CDR1 is SGHAT and CDR2 is FQNNGV. V gave up 3 bases and J gave up 5 bases, with 23 bases separating them. The CDR3 DNA follows: TGTGCCAGCAGCTTCCCCCAAAGGGGGGGGCCTATCCACGAGCAGTACTTC. This encodes CASSFPQRGGPIHEQYF. The full variable domain, rest sourced from reference TRBV11-2 and TRBJ2-7, is EAGVAQSPRYKIIEKRQSVAFWCNPISGHATLYWYQQILGQGPKLLIQFQNNGVVDDSQLPKDRFSAERLKGVDSTLKIQPAKLEDSAVYLCASSFPQRGGPIHEQYFGPGTRLTVT.

This clone was observed a single time. The V and J genes are TRBV9 and TRBJ1-4; no clear D gene. The CDR3 totals 15 residues. Germline CDR1 reads SGDLS; CDR2 reads YYNGEE. V was shortened by 0 bases and J by 5 bases, with 11 bases between the two germline ends. The CDR3 DNA sequence: TGTGCCAGCAGCGTAGGACCCGGAGGGAATGAAAAACTGTTTTTT. Protein sequence: CASSVGPGGNEKLFF.

J is TRBJ1-4 and V is TRBV7-9, with D perhaps TRBD1 (6 bases). There are 15 residues in the CDR3. V lost 5 bases, J lost 2 bases, and 12 bases lay in between. Per the germline V gene, CDR1 is SEHNR and CDR2 is FQNEAQ (reference sequence). This chain's CDR3 is CASSPTGYTNEKLFF. The CDR3 DNA is TGTGCCAGCAGCCCTACAGGGTACACTAATGAAAAACTGTTTTTT.

The V gene is TRBV10-3, the J gene TRBJ2-1; TRBD2 matches 7 bases. CDR3 length: 13 residues. CDR1 and CDR2 from the germline V gene are ENHRY and SYGVKD. The J segment lost 7 bases and the V segment lost 6 bases, leaving 6 bases of the junction unmatched. CDR3 DNA: TGTGCCATCAGCGAGACTAGCAGAAATGAGCAGTTCTTC. Translation: CAISETSRNEQFF.

The CDR3 here is CAISDPAIKYNEQFF. The CDR3 coding sequence is TGTGCCATCAGTGACCCCGCGATTAAATACAATGAGCAGTTCTTC. This sequence joins TRBV10-3 and TRBJ2-1; D gene ambiguous. V lost 3 bases and J lost 4, with 13 bases in between. CDR1 and CDR2 from the germline V gene are ENHRY and SYGVKD. The CDR3 sequence is 15 residues long.

The rearrangement joins TRBV7-2 to TRBJ2-1; TRBD2 matches 8 bases. Germline V gives CDR1 SGHTA, CDR2 FQGNSA. This CDR3 contains 15 residues. V gave up 4 bases and J gave up 4 bases; unmatched junction bases: 6. The CDR3 region is CASSSSAGVYNEQFF. Here the CDR3 DNA reads TGTGCCAGCAGCTCATCAGCGGGGGTGTACAATGAGCAGTTCTTC.

In this sample, this clone turned up a few times. The chain combines TRBV9 with TRBJ1-2, with D unclear. This CDR3 has 15 amino acids. Germline V gene sequence: CDR1 SGDLS, CDR2 YYNGEE. V was shortened by 0 bases and J by 5 bases, with 14 bases between the two germline ends. CDR3 residues: CASSVEPTAKYGYTF. CDR3 coding DNA: TGTGCCAGCAGCGTAGAACCCACCGCGAAATATGGCTACACCTTC.

The V and J genes are TRBV5-1 and TRBJ2-2, with 10 bases fitting TRBD2. Germline CDR1 and CDR2: SGHRS and YFSETQ. J lost 5 bases, V lost 4 bases, and 8 bases had no gene match. CDR3 length equals 16 residues. The CDR3 reads CASSRSGTSETGELFF. The DNA of the CDR3 is TGCGCCAGCAGCCGTTCCGGGACTAGCGAAACCGGGGAGCTGTTTTTT. Using reference TRBV5-1 and TRBJ2-2 for the parts outside the CDR3, the full variable domain is KAGVTQTPRYLIKTRGQQVTLSCSPISGHRSVSWYQQTPGQGLQFLFEYFSETQRNKGNFPGRFSGRQFSNSRSEMNVSTLELGDSALYLCASSRSGTSETGELFFGEGSRLTVL.

The V gene is TRBV30, the J gene TRBJ2-3; maybe TRBD1 (6 bases). V dropped 0 bases and J dropped 3 bases, with 10 bases sitting between them. CDR1 and CDR2 (germline): GTSNPN, SVGIG (reference sequence). The CDR3 totals 14 residues. The CDR3 coding sequence is TGTGCCTGGAGTGTACAGGGTTGGACAGATACGCAGTATTTT. Its protein product is CAWSVQGWTDTQYF. The variable domain in full, with the rest retrieved from reference TRBV30 and TRBJ2-3, is SQTIHQWPATLVQPVGSPLSLECTVEGTSNPNLYWYRQAAGRGLQLLFYSVGIGQISSEVPQNLSASRPQDRQFILSSKKLLLSDSGFYLCAWSVQGWTDTQYFGPGTRLTVL.

The chain links TRBV29-1 to TRBJ2-3; a possible D gene is TRBD2 (5 bases). V shed 0 bases and J shed 3 bases, with 7 bases lying between them. Germline assignment: CDR1 SQVTM and CDR2 ANQGSEA. The CDR3 loop spans 13 amino acids. The DNA of the CDR3 is TGCAGCGTTGAAGATTCGGGGACAGATACGCAGTATTTT. Protein sequence: CSVEDSGTDTQYF.

The chain combines TRBV19 with TRBJ2-1, with D unclear. Trimming cost V 0 bases and J 0 bases, with 27 bases left between them. CDR3 length: 22 residues. Germline CDR1 reads LNHDA; CDR2 reads SQIVND (reference sequence). In DNA, the CDR3 is TGTGCCAGTAGTATAGATCGCCGGAGCGTCTGGCAACGCAGCAGCTCCTACAATGAGCAGTTCTTC. This gives the protein CASSIDRRSVWQRSSSYNEQFF.

This rearrangement joins TRBV12-3 or TRBV12-4 to TRBJ2-5; no firm D call. V gave up 2 bases and J gave up 4 bases, with 8 bases separating them. CDR3 length: 13 residues. CDR3 in DNA: TGTGCCAGCAGTTTATGGGCAGTAGAGACCCAGTACTTC. It encodes CASSLWAVETQYF.

The chain links TRBV10-2 to TRBJ2-2; 7 bases agree with TRBD2. CDR1 WSHSY and CDR2 SAAADI come from the germline V gene. The CDR3 sequence is 17 residues long. With 5 bases clipped from V and 6 bases from J, the junction kept 15 bases outside the gene matches. The CDR3 region has the DNA TGCGCCAGCAGTAGCGGAGGTTTTGGGGGGGAGGCCGGGGAGCTGTTTTTT. Its translation: CASSSGGFGGEAGELFF.

The chain joins TRBV7-8 to TRBJ1-1, with D possibly matching TRBD1 (5 bases). V lost 7 bases and J 9 bases, leaving 12 bases between the germline ends. CDR1 and CDR2 from the germline V gene are SGHVS and FQNEAQ. The CDR3 has 11 residues. Here the CDR3 DNA reads TGTGCCAGCACCTGGGGCCGAAAAGCTTTCTTT. The encoded protein is CASTWGRKAFF.

The chain joins TRBV5-1 to TRBJ2-7, with TRBD2 matching over 10 bases. The V gene's germline CDR1 is SGHRS and CDR2 YFSETQ. The CDR3 is 14 residues long. With 2 bases clipped from V and 4 bases from J, the junction kept 3 bases outside the gene matches. DNA of the CDR3: TGCGCCAGCAGCTTTGCTAGCGGGGGATACGAGCAGTACTTC. As protein: CASSFASGGYEQYF.

The V and J genes are TRBV6-4 and TRBJ2-1; the match to TRBD2 covers 8 bases. Germline loops: CDR1 MRHNA, CDR2 SNTAGT. The CDR3 has 17 residues. The V segment lost 0 bases and the J segment 5 bases; nucleotides outside the gene matches: 9. CDR3 protein: CASSDSSGRGANNEQFF. The CDR3 bases are TGTGCCAGCAGTGACTCATCAGGGCGGGGGGCTAACAATGAGCAGTTCTTC.

The rearrangement uses TRBV5-1 and TRBJ2-7, with D possibly being TRBD1 (6 bases). CDR3 size: 15 residues. The V end lost 5 bases, the J end lost 2 bases, and 17 bases lay between the germline ends. CDR1 and CDR2 from the germline V gene are SGHRS and YFSETQ. Here the CDR3 DNA reads TGCGCCAGCAGTGAGGGACACGCTGTGGCCTACGAGCAGTACTTC. Its protein is CASSEGHAVAYEQYF.

CDR3 loop: CASSVAGDTEAFF. DNA for the CDR3: TGTGCCAGCAGCGTAGCGGGGGACACTGAAGCTTTCTTT. This chain links TRBV9 with TRBJ1-1; D might be TRBD1 (5 bases). V lost 0 bases to trimming and J lost 3 bases, with 6 bases between them. This CDR3 has 13 residues. From germline, CDR1 is SGDLS and CDR2 YYNGEE.

V usage is TRBV29-1 and J usage is TRBJ2-3; D not resolved. The CDR3 consists of 12 residues. V lost 3 bases, J lost 5 bases, and 9 bases lay in between. In germline, CDR1 is SQVTM, CDR2 ANQGSEA. The CDR3 spells CSVDLAEDTQYF. As DNA, the CDR3 is TGCAGCGTTGACTTAGCAGAAGATACGCAGTATTTT.

This chain links TRBV24-1 with TRBJ2-1; 7 bases match TRBD2. Germline CDR1 is KGHDR and CDR2 is SFDVKD. The CDR3 has 12 amino acids. The trim removed 4 bases at V and 13 bases at J, leaving 6 bases unmatched. In DNA form, the CDR3 reads TGTGCCACCAGTGAAGCGGGGACCGTTCAGTTCTTC. This codes for CATSEAGTVQFF.

J is TRBJ1-5 and V is TRBV24-1, with a possible D match to TRBD1 (5 bases). The CDR3 has 18 amino acids. Germline CDR1 reads KGHDR; CDR2 reads SFDVKD. V was trimmed by 5 bases and J by 0 bases, leaving 19 bases between them. CDR3 residues: CATSGGPRIGYSNQPQHF. The CDR3 region has the DNA TGTGCCACCAGTGGGGGCCCTCGGATTGGGTATAGCAATCAGCCCCAGCATTTT.